This T cell receptor delta chain was identified in a study of delta chain sequences of gamma delta T cells (TCRdb year 2017). The library was made by 5' RACE. Sequencing relied on an Illumina MiSeq. In TCRdb, clones were called once more from the public reads by CATT, and rows of identical DNA were later combined. The sample profile shows approximately 700 delta-chain clones; 36% of them were found once. The ten top clones hold more than 40% of the sample. The CDR3 contains 17 residues, cysteine and phenylalanine counted. Solely the CDR3 DNA is kept, with 51 bases framed from the first base. Based on the germline V gene, the CDR1 and CDR2 sequences are GEAIGNYY and EKD. The germline V end is reduced by 3 bases and the J end by 0 bases; junction bases left unmatched: 10. As a fraction of the sample, this clone is medium-sized (0.01 to 0.1%). Its antigen is not yet known. No qualities accompany the bases; no much larger clone lies one base away.

Here the chain combines TRDV2 and TRDJ1; 9 of the junction bases match TRDD3. Sequenced material: either unsorted cells or a sorted T cell fraction (not recorded which). This receptor was identified in a human donor in good health. For the CDR3, the sequence is CACDPVTGGLYTDKLIF. In nucleotide form, the sequence is TGTGCCTGTGACCCTGTTACTGGGGGACTGTACACCGATAAACTCATCTTT.